This entry is about one TCR beta chain. Original data processing: Cell counts per sample came from amplifying reference gene primers. Only in-frame clones appear in the TCRdb table, and some are missing; sequencing was by immunoSEQ multiplex PCR. V and J calls and clone size come straight from that table; D and trimming were deduced from the DNA. The data show fewer than 100,000 clones, around nine tenths seen once. This record comes from a study of blood T cell repertoires in COVID-19. Turning to the study itself: COVID-19 samples collected from the United States, Italy and Spain covered acute and convalescent phases. In each case, the material was cDNA or gDNA derived from T cells, B-cell-depleted T cells, or PBMCs.

This CDR3 comprises 11 residues. Germline loops: CDR1 MNHEY, CDR2 SVGAGI. The V end was cut by 8 bases, the J end by 4 bases, with 7 bases between. The receptor was isolated from a human donor in a cohort sampled during active COVID-19. The sample taken for sequencing was peripheral blood. This chain uses TRBV6-5 with TRBJ2-3, with D unclear. This CDR3 is CASAGSDTQYF. The CDR3 bases are TGTGCCAGCGCAGGTTCAGATACGCAGTATTTT.